These T cell receptor beta chains were read from a single sample in a study of OX40 agonist ivuxolimab in advanced cancers. The data were produced by immunoSEQ multiplex PCR, yet TCRdb's version contains in-frame clones alone and is incomplete. This sample yields some 45,000 clones, of which around 80% are seen a single time; 5% to 6% belongs to the top ten. The specimen was CD4+ or CD8+ T cells sorted from blood, collected in a trial of the OX40 agonist ivuxolimab. The receptors here all came from an adult with an advanced solid tumor such as melanoma, head and neck, liver or kidney cancer. Each CDR3 is given with its conserved first and last residue. The D gene is left open where the match is weak. Size tells how often a clone was seen (once, few, many) or the class of an expanded clone, and some rows leave it out.

size | J | V | D | DNA | CDR3
- | TRBJ2-3 | TRBV2 | - | TGTGCCAGCAGAGGGGACACCGCCGCAGATACGCAGTATTTT | CASRGDTAADTQYF
- | TRBJ1-1 | TRBV6-1 | - | TGTGCCAGCAAGGGAAGGGAGAACACTGAAGCTTTCTTT | CASKGRENTEAFF
- | TRBJ2-5 | TRBV18 | TRBD1 | TGTGCCAGCTCACCCGCCCAACAGGGGGGCCGGGAGACCCAGTACTTC | CASSPAQQGGRETQYF
- | TRBJ2-2 | TRBV27 | - | TGTGCCAGCAGTTTCAGGGTATACAACACCGGGGAGCTGTTTTTT | CASSFRVYNTGELFF
- | TRBJ2-3 | TRBV6-6 | TRBD2 | TGTGCCAGCAGTTACGGATTAGCGGGCCCTACGCAGTATTTT | CASSYGLAGPTQYF
- | TRBJ2-1 | TRBV19 | TRBD2 | TGTGCCAGTAGTATAGGGTATAGCGGGAGGATTAGCAACAATGAGCAGTTCTTC | CASSIGYSGRISNNEQFF
- | TRBJ1-1 | TRBV5-1 | - | TGCGCCAGCAGCTTACAGGGAGGGAACACTGAAGCTTTCTTT | CASSLQGGNTEAFF
- | TRBJ2-7 | TRBV6-6 | - | TGTGCCAGCAGTTCTGACAGGAACGTTTTTGAGCAGTACTTC | CASSSDRNVFEQYF
- | TRBJ2-5 | TRBV11-2 | - | TGTGCCAGCAGCTTTACCGAAGGCCCCCAGTACTTC | CASSFTEGPQYF
- | TRBJ2-2 | TRBV10-2 | TRBD1 | TGCGCCAGCAGTGATGGGACAGGGCGCGGGGAGCTGTTTTTT | CASSDGTGRGELFF
- | TRBJ2-5 | TRBV5-6 | TRBD2 | TGTGCCAGCAGCCGGCGCTCCCTAGCGGGAGAAGGTGAGACCCAGTACTTC | CASSRRSLAGEGETQYF
- | TRBJ1-2 | TRBV5-1 | TRBD1 | TGCGCCAGCAGCCCGGACAGGGTCAATGGCTACACCTTC | CASSPDRVNGYTF
- | TRBJ2-7 | TRBV7-9 | TRBD1 | TGTGCCAGCAGCGACAGGGCCTACGAGCAGTACTTC | CASSDRAYEQYF
- | TRBJ2-1 | TRBV11-3 | - | TGTGCCAGCAGCGTCAGTGGACGGTCAAGCTCCTACAATGAGCAGTTCTTC | CASSVSGRSSSYNEQFF
- | TRBJ2-1 | TRBV9 | TRBD2 | TGTGCCAGCAGCGCGTCTAGCGGGAGGTATGACAATGAGCAGTTCTTC | CASSASSGRYDNEQFF
- | TRBJ1-5 | TRBV23-1 | - | TGCGCCAGCAGTCACCCGCGGTGCAATCAGCCCCAGCATTTT | CASSHPRCNQPQHF
few | TRBJ2-3 | TRBV7-9 | - | TGTGCCAGCAGCTTAGTGGCAGCCACAGATACGCAGTATTTT | CASSLVAATDTQYF
- | TRBJ2-7 | TRBV6-1 | - | TGTGCCAGCCAGGGGAGCCAGGGGTCCTACGAGCAGTACTTC | CASQGSQGSYEQYF
- | TRBJ2-7 | TRBV9 | - | TGTGCCAGCAGCGTAGAAGGAGGGGTTTCGGGGGAGCAGTACTTC | CASSVEGGVSGEQYF
- | TRBJ1-1 | TRBV5-5 | TRBD1 | TGTGCCAGCAGCTTATTAACGACAGGGGGCGCTACAAGGGCTTTCTTT | CASSLLTTGGATRAFF
- | TRBJ2-5 | TRBV6-1 | TRBD2 | TGTGCCAGCAGATTAGCGGGACTGCCTGGAGAGACCCAGTACTTC | CASRLAGLPGETQYF
- | TRBJ2-7 | TRBV11-2 | - | TGTGCCAGCAGCCGCCTCCAGGGCCCCTACGAGCAGTACTTC | CASSRLQGPYEQYF
- | TRBJ2-7 | TRBV2 | - | TGTGCCAGCAGCTATACGGACAAGACCTACGAGCAGTACTTC | CASSYTDKTYEQYF
- | TRBJ2-3 | TRBV4-1 | - | TGCGCCAGCAGCCAAGCAGGGACTAGCACAGATACGCAGTATTTT | CASSQAGTSTDTQYF
once | TRBJ2-5 | TRBV28 | - | TGTGCCAGCAGCTCTCCCAGAGGGGGGCAGGCCCAGTACTTC | CASSSPRGGQAQYF
- | TRBJ2-7 | TRBV6-5 | TRBD1 | TGTGCCAGCAGTTTCAGACCGGGACAGGCTAGGGAGCAGTACTTC | CASSFRPGQAREQYF
- | TRBJ1-4 | TRBV5-6 | - | TGTGCCAGCAGCTGGATGGGGGCGACTAATGAAAAACTGTTTTTT | CASSWMGATNEKLFF
- | TRBJ1-3 | TRBV6-5 | TRBD1 | TGTGCCAGCAGTTACTCCGGGACAGGGGCTGGAAACACCATATATTTT | CASSYSGTGAGNTIYF
- | TRBJ1-4 | TRBV7-2 | - | TGTGCCAGCAGTAGACAGGTTAATGAAAAACTGTTTTTT | CASSRQVNEKLFF
- | TRBJ2-3 | TRBV10-3 | - | TGTGCCATCAGGGGGGGAGGTAGCACAGATACGCAGTATTTT | CAIRGGGSTDTQYF
- | TRBJ1-2 | TRBV6-6 | - | TGTGCCAGCAACTATGGCTACACCTTC | CASNYGYTF
few | TRBJ2-5 | TRBV9 | - | TGTGCCAGCAGCTCCAATTCGCAAGAGACCCAGTACTTC | CASSSNSQETQYF